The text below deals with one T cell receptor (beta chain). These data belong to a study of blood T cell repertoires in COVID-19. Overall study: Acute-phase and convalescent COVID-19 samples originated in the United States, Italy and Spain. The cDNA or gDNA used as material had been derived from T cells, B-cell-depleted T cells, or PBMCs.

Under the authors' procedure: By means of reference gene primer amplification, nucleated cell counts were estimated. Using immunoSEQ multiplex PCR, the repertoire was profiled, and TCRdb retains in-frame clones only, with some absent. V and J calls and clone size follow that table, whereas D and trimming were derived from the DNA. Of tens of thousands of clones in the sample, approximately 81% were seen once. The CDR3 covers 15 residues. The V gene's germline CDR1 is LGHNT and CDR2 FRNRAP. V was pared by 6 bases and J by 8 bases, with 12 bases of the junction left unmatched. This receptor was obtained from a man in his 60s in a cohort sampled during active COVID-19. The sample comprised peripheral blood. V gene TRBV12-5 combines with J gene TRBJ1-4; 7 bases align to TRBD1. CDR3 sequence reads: CASGLGVATGEKLFF. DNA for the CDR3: TGTGCTAGTGGGCTGGGGGTGGCGACAGGGGAAAAACTGTTTTTT.